This TCR beta chain was identified in a study of blood T cell repertoires in COVID-19. Overall study context: PBMCs, B-cell-depleted T cells, or T cells were the source of the cDNA or gDNA that made up the material.

This clone came up once. Sequenced by immunoSEQ multiplex PCR; TCRdb stores in-frame clones only, minus some. The table lists 110,000 to 150,000 clones, approximately 85% of them singletons. The trim removed 4 bases at V and 8 bases at J, leaving 10 bases unmatched. The CDR3 spans 14 residues. Germline-derived CDR1 and CDR2 are SGHDN and FVKESK. V and J are TRBV14 and TRBJ1-2, with 7 positions matching TRBD1. This sequence was found in a man in his 70s with acute or convalescent COVID-19. The sample consisted of peripheral blood. The CDR3 here is CASSPRQGGQGYTF. CDR3 bases: TGTGCCAGCAGCCCCCGCCAGGGGGGCCAGGGCTACACCTTC.